These 26 T cell receptor beta chains share one sample of origin, sequenced in a study of blood T cell repertoires in COVID-19. Clones were sequenced by immunoSEQ multiplex PCR, and TCRdb holds only the in-frame ones, with some missing. The sample has 100,000 to 150,000 clones; 87% are singletons. The source material was peripheral blood. All receptors come from a human donor in a cohort sampled during active COVID-19.

V gene TRBV28 combines with J gene TRBJ1-2; TRBD1 matches at 9 bases. The V and J ends lost 6 bases and 4 bases, in that order; junction bases with no gene match: 9. The CDR3 is 15 amino acids. Germline loops: CDR1 MDHEN, CDR2 SYDVKM. The CDR3 nucleotides are TGTGCCAGCAGAACATCGGGACAGGGTCTCTATGGCTACACCTTC. Protein sequence: CASRTSGQGLYGYTF.

The rearrangement uses TRBV5-8 and TRBJ1-3, with D maybe TRBD1 (6 bases). CDR3 size: 15 residues. V lost 1 base and J 4 bases, leaving 12 bases between the germline ends. The germline gives CDR1 SGHTS, CDR2 YDEGEE. The CDR3 sequence: CASSLNRAEGNTIYF. The CDR3 DNA reads as TGTGCCAGCAGCTTGAACAGGGCGGAAGGAAACACCATATATTTT.

The CDR3 loop is CASSQGGQGYEQYF. The CDR3 nucleotides read TGTGCCAGCAGCCAAGGGGGACAGGGCTACGAGCAGTACTTC. This sequence joins TRBV3-1 (or the pseudogene TRBV3-2) and TRBJ2-7; 9 nucleotides match TRBD1. The CDR3 consists of 14 residues. V lost 1 base, J lost 3 bases, and 1 base stayed unmatched. Germline V gene lookup returns CDR1 LGHDT and CDR2 YNNKEL (reference sequence).

This chain uses TRBV5-6 with TRBJ2-6; D might be TRBD1 (5 bases). The CDR3 contains 18 residues. Trimming pared 3 bases from V and 0 bases from J, leaving 16 bases between. The germline V gene has CDR1 SGHDT and CDR2 YYEEEE. The DNA for the CDR3 is TGTGCCAGCAGCTCCCTCAGACAGACCCGCTCTGGGGCCAACGTCCTGACTTTC. Translation: CASSSLRQTRSGANVLTF.

The chain is built from TRBV3-1 (or the pseudogene TRBV3-2) and TRBJ1-6, with D maybe TRBD1 (6 bases). CDR1 is LGHDT, CDR2 YNNKEL, per germline (reference sequence). Trimming cost V 1 base and J 5 bases, with 6 bases left between them. The CDR3 loop spans 14 amino acids. CDR3 sequence (DNA): TGTGCCAGCAGCCAAGGACAGGATAATTCACCCCTCCACTTT. It codes for CASSQGQDNSPLHF.

The chain is built from TRBV5-1 and TRBJ1-6; 8 nucleotides line up with TRBD1. Germline CDR1 reads SGHRS; CDR2 reads YFSETQ. The CDR3 totals 16 residues. The ends lost 0 bases at V and 7 bases at J; junction bases unmatched: 6. For the CDR3, the DNA is TGCGCCAGCAGCTTGGGGGCCCGGACAGGGAATTCACCCCTCCACTTT. The encoded protein is CASSLGARTGNSPLHF. Complete variable domain (other parts from reference TRBV5-1 and TRBJ1-6): KAGVTQTPRYLIKTRGQQVTLSCSPISGHRSVSWYQQTPGQGLQFLFEYFSETQRNKGNFPGRFSGRQFSNSRSEMNVSTLELGDSALYLCASSLGARTGNSPLHFGNGTRLTVT.

J is TRBJ2-7 and V is TRBV19, with 10 bases matching TRBD1. CDR1 is LNHDA, CDR2 SQIVND, per germline (reference sequence). The CDR3 sequence is 14 residues long. V lost 4 bases to trimming and J lost 4 bases; unmatched junction nucleotides: 4. The CDR3 DNA follows: TGTGCCAGTAGTACCCCGGACAGGGGGTACGAGCAGTACTTC. It codes for CASSTPDRGYEQYF.

The CDR3 region has the DNA TGTGCCAGCAGTTACTCAATATCCAGGGCCGGAGAGACCCAGTACTTC. It yields the protein CASSYSISRAGETQYF. This chain joins TRBV6-5 and TRBJ2-5, with D perhaps TRBD1 (5 bases). The V end was cut by 0 bases, the J end by 4 bases, with 15 bases between. Per the germline V gene, CDR1 is MNHEY and CDR2 is SVGAGI. This CDR3 is 16 amino acids long.

This chain links TRBV5-1 with TRBJ2-7, with TRBD1 matching over 9 bases. In germline, CDR1 is SGHRS, CDR2 YFSETQ. Trimming at V came to 4 bases and at J to 7 bases, leaving 9 bases not matched to a gene. The CDR3 is 14 residues long. Written as DNA, the CDR3 is TGCGCCAGCAGCCGCACGAGACAGGGGGGTGAGCAGTACTTC. Translated, it gives CASSRTRQGGEQYF.

The chain has TRBV6-5 and TRBJ2-5; D is uncertain. Germline V gives CDR1 MNHEY, CDR2 SVGAGI. The CDR3 loop spans 14 amino acids. Trimming stripped 3 bases from V and 1 base from J, with 9 bases between. CDR3 in DNA: TGTGCCAGCAGTTATGAGTGGGCCCAAGAGACCCAGTACTTC. It specifies CASSYEWAQETQYF.

The CDR3 DNA is TGCGCCAGCGCCAAAAGGATCGGGACTAGCGGGAGAGACGGGGAGCTGTTTTTT. Its translation is CASAKRIGTSGRDGELFF. The chain uses TRBV10-1 and TRBJ2-2, with 14 nucleotides matching TRBD2. This CDR3 spans 18 amino acids. Germline trimming cut 8 bases from V and 7 bases from J; bases unmatched to any gene: 15. CDR1 is WNHNN and CDR2 is SYGVQD in the germline V gene (reference sequence).

The chain has TRBV12-3 or TRBV12-4 and TRBJ2-5; 8 positions match TRBD1. This CDR3 contains 13 residues. J gave up 5 bases and V 6 bases, and 5 bases lay outside the gene matches. The DNA for the CDR3 is TGTGCCAGCAGGAAACAGGGGGTCGAGACCCAGTACTTC. Translated, it gives CASRKQGVETQYF.

This chain joins TRBV27 and TRBJ1-1, with D unclear. V lost 3 bases and J lost 7, with 12 bases in between. The germline V gene has CDR1 MNHEY and CDR2 SMNVEV (reference sequence). The CDR3 covers 13 residues. The CDR3 region is CASSFEGNGEAFF. In DNA form, the CDR3 reads TGTGCCAGCAGTTTCGAGGGAAATGGTGAAGCTTTCTTT.

The CDR3, as DNA: TGTGCCAGCAGCGGAAGAACAGGGGACTACGAGCAGTACTTC. Amino acids: CASSGRTGDYEQYF. The rearrangement joins TRBV5-4 to TRBJ2-7; TRBD1 aligns across 7 bases. CDR1 and CDR2 (germline): SGHNT, YYREEE (reference sequence). The CDR3 loop spans 14 amino acids. Germline trimming cut 4 bases from V and 3 bases from J; bases unmatched to any gene: 7.

This clone was detected a few times. The CDR3 loop is CASSRTGESNQPQHF. CDR3 DNA: TGTGCCAGCAGTAGGACAGGGGAGAGCAATCAGCCCCAGCATTTT. This sequence joins TRBV6-5 and TRBJ1-5; 9 nucleotides match TRBD1. Germline V gives CDR1 MNHEY, CDR2 SVGAGI. The ends lost 5 bases at V and 1 base at J; junction bases unmatched: 3. The CDR3 runs 15 residues.

For the CDR3, the DNA is TGTGCCAGCTCAATGGCAGGGGAGACCGGGGAGCTGTTTTTT. Translated, it gives CASSMAGETGELFF. The chain links TRBV18 to TRBJ2-2; D may be TRBD1 (6 bases). V lost 5 bases to trimming and J lost 5 bases, with 12 bases between them. There are 14 residues in the CDR3. Germline-derived CDR1 and CDR2 are KGHSH and LQKENI.

The chain recombines TRBV7-9 with TRBJ1-2, with D perhaps matching TRBD1 (5 bases). Trimming cost V 7 bases and J 5 bases, with 17 bases left between them. The CDR3 sequence is 14 residues long. The V gene's germline CDR1 is SEHNR and CDR2 FQNEAQ (reference sequence). CDR3 protein: CASTYDRQSYGYTF. DNA of the CDR3: TGTGCCAGCACCTATGACCGACAGTCTTATGGCTACACCTTC.

The sample holds one count of this clone. The chain combines TRBV25-1 with TRBJ2-4; no reliable D call. The CDR3 has 14 residues. With 5 bases removed from V and 1 base from J, the gap between germline ends came to 9 bases. The germline V gene encodes CDR1 MGHDK and CDR2 SYGVNS. The chain's CDR3 is CASSLSGAKNIQYF. The CDR3 DNA is TGTGCCAGCAGTCTCTCCGGGGCCAAAAACATTCAGTACTTC.

This sequence joins TRBV5-1 and TRBJ2-3; 7 positions agree with TRBD1. The CDR3 spans 14 residues. CDR1 is SGHRS, CDR2 YFSETQ, per germline. V dropped 4 bases and J dropped 1; count of bases not matched to a gene: 3. The CDR3: CASSIGQGTDTQYF. The DNA for the CDR3 is TGCGCCAGCAGCATAGGACAGGGCACAGATACGCAGTATTTT.

This clone was seen a few times. The chain carries TRBV5-4 and TRBJ2-3; TRBD2 matches 7 bases. The trim removed 4 bases at V and 1 base at J, leaving 9 bases unmatched. The CDR3 covers 16 residues. The germline V gene has CDR1 SGHNT and CDR2 YYREEE (reference sequence). The CDR3 DNA is TGTGCCAGCAGCCCCCGCGGGGGTCGAGGCACAGATACGCAGTATTTT. Its translation is CASSPRGGRGTDTQYF.

The V and J genes are TRBV9 and TRBJ2-1; the match to TRBD2 covers 10 bases. J was trimmed by 5 bases and V by 0 bases; bases with no gene match: 5. CDR1 is SGDLS, CDR2 YYNGEE, per germline. The CDR3 is 16 residues long. For the CDR3, the DNA is TGTGCCAGCAGCGTAGGGGGACTAGCGTGGGACAATGAGCAGTTCTTC. The encoded protein is CASSVGGLAWDNEQFF.

This rearrangement joins TRBV2 to TRBJ1-1; D possibly corresponds to TRBD1 (5 bases). This CDR3 has 14 residues. The germline CDR1 and CDR2 sequences are SNHLY and FYNNEI. V was pared by 4 bases and J by 6 bases, with 15 bases between. The CDR3 DNA sequence: TGTGCCAGCAGTGTGGTCAGGGTTGGCGCTGAAGCTTTCTTT. Protein sequence: CASSVVRVGAEAFF.

This chain uses TRBV19 with TRBJ1-6, with TRBD1 identical over 9 bases. The CDR3 sequence is 15 residues long. Per germline, CDR1 LNHDA and CDR2 SQIVND (reference sequence). Trimming cost V 2 bases and J 10 bases; bases outside gene matches: 6. This CDR3 reads CASSIPGQGASPLHF. The CDR3, as DNA: TGTGCCAGTAGTATACCGGGACAGGGTGCCTCACCCCTCCACTTT.

This chain links TRBV6-5 with TRBJ2-7, with a tentative D call TRBD2 (6 bases). The CDR3 extends over 11 amino acids. V was clipped by 6 bases and J by 5 bases, with 8 bases between them. Germline V gene sequence: CDR1 MNHEY, CDR2 SVGAGI. CDR3 protein: CASREGNEQYF. CDR3 nucleotide sequence: TGTGCCAGCAGGGAGGGGAACGAGCAGTACTTC.

This clone has a handful of counts. This chain uses TRBV13 with TRBJ1-1, with TRBD1 matching 8 bases. The CDR3 has 15 residues. Per germline, CDR1 PRHDT and CDR2 FYEKMQ (reference sequence). V trimming: 1 base; J trimming: 4 bases; junction bases outside the gene matches: 5. The CDR3 protein is CASSLEDRVGTEAFF. CDR3 nucleotides: TGTGCCAGCAGCTTAGAGGACAGGGTGGGCACTGAAGCTTTCTTT.

The V and J genes are TRBV9 and TRBJ2-2, with a weak D call TRBD1 (6 bases). The CDR3 is made up of 15 amino acids. Trimming pared 2 bases from V and 4 bases from J, leaving 12 bases between. Looked up from germline, CDR1 is SGDLS and CDR2 is YYNGEE. The CDR3 loop reads CASSVRGLSTGELFF. The CDR3 bases are TGTGCCAGCAGCGTCAGGGGCCTTAGCACCGGGGAGCTGTTTTTT.